The present TCR beta chain was sequenced within a study of blood T cell repertoires in COVID-19 (TCRdb year 2020). A note on the overall study: The collaborator samples originated in the United States, Italy and Spain and spanned the acute and convalescent phases of COVID-19. The dataset comprised deeply sampled blood TCRbeta repertoires from subjects exposed to, actively infected with, or recovered from COVID-19. The prospective study material was composed of cDNA or gDNA derived from T cells, B-cell-depleted T cells, or PBMCs. Sample metadata almost always included a de-identified subject ID, COVID-19 status, age in years and sex. Where HLA class I and class II types were available, the types were taken from metadata supplied by the sample provider, not from assay-based typing. Samples were obtained from the ongoing ImmuneRACE study (first 160 participants) and from about 1,300 subjects provided by 6 global collaborators. A freely available public database, intended as a resource for researchers studying the immune response to SARS-CoV-2, is where the repertoires were released. Overall study results and their limits: How much clinical and demographic metadata was included differed by source and by participant, and the metadata was provided uncurated.

Whole blood was collected in K2EDTA tubes by collaborating institutions according to the institutions' own protocols. For TCRbeta analysis, collaborator samples were shipped as frozen whole blood, as isolated PBMCs, or as DNA extracted from either sample type. The germline V gene specifies SGDLS as CDR1 and YYNGEE as CDR2. The CDR3 sequence holds 15 residues, the cysteine and phenylalanine included. The entry retains the CDR3 DNA only, 45 bases that are in frame from base 1. Trimming removed 0 bases from V and 7 bases from J, leaving 16 bases between the germline ends. TCRbeta CDR3 regions were amplified from genomic DNA using the immunoSEQ Assay, a bias-controlled multiplex PCR. The authors' pipeline ran thus. Within the assay, amplification of reference gene primers was used to estimate how many nucleated cells each sample contained. To quantify the absolute abundance of each unique TCRbeta CDR3 rearrangement, sequence reads were collapsed and filtered. Productive Simpson clonality was computed per sample as the square root of Simpson's diversity index over productive rearrangements. TCRdb obtained this table from immuneACCESS and retained in-frame rearrangements with V and J assigned. These tables miss some clones; where compared with another copy, unresolved V genes account for less than half of the shortfall, and the remainder is unexplained. That table gives V, J and clone size, and the DNA gave D and trimming. The sample has about 54,000 clones on record, roughly 80% of them singletons. Around 1.9% of the sample belongs to the ten largest clones.

As for this clone: The specificity of this receptor is unknown. No base quality values were provided; no much bigger clone lies one nucleotide off.

This TCR was sampled from an older woman with acute or convalescent COVID-19. The chain links TRBV9 with TRBJ2-5; TRBD1 is a weak D gene call, 5 bases matching. The material sequenced was peripheral blood. The DNA sequence reads TGTGCCAGCAGCGTAGACGGCCTTAGGGGCGGGACCCAGTACTTC. This is translated as CASSVDGLRGGTQYF.